This T cell receptor (beta chain) appears in the sequencing data of a study of T cells after yellow fever vaccination. Study-wide results and limits: At approximately 96% for CD4 and just over 85% for CD8, most primary-vaccination clones showed up again after the booster. Abundant clonotypes from the bulk population could contaminate FACS-sorted repertoires.

Trimming took 3 bases from V and 7 from J, leaving 13 bases between them. Germline assignment: CDR1 DFQATT and CDR2 SNEGSKA (reference sequence). CDR3 length: 13 residues. TCRdb redid the calling of the 5' RACE reads with MiXCR, one entry per CDR3 protein. The sample lists about 360,000 distinct CDR3 sequences, approximately 5.7% seen once, with approximately 15% in the top ten. This clonotype was counted at least ten times. Its antigen is as yet unknown. This receptor was obtained from a man younger than 45 who received the YFV17D yellow fever vaccine. This specimen was PBMCs, taken 5 days after the yellow fever booster vaccination. The gene calls are TRBV20-1 and TRBJ2-4, with D possibly matching TRBD2 (7 bases). The CDR3 DNA reads as TGCAGTGCTAGCGGGGGGCAGAGGAACATTCAGTACTTC. Residues: CSASGGQRNIQYF.